The T cell receptor (beta chain) described here comes from a study of blood T cells in healthy people across ages. Study-wide results and limits: Per-million-T-cell TCR beta diversity fell roughly linearly with age.

Primers used in a second PCR of about 6 to 12 cycles were a sample-barcoded 5' primer and a J-beta primer mix. In TCRdb, the 5' RACE reads were re-called with MiXCR into one record per CDR3 protein. The table includes under 1 million distinct CDR3 sequences, roughly 44% detected once. To note about this clonotype: What it binds is not known.

The V and J ends lost 3 bases and 2 bases respectively, with 26 bases between them. Per the germline V gene, CDR1 is SGHDT and CDR2 is YYEEEE. The CDR3 consists of 20 residues. The sequencing input was blood. This TCR was sampled from a man in his 60s in good health. This chain connects TRBV5-6 to TRBJ2-2; either TRBD1 or TRBD2 may fit D (9 bases each). The CDR3 here is CASSSRDRVAGDPNTGELFF. CDR3 nucleotide sequence: TGTGCCAGCAGCTCCAGGGACAGGGTAGCGGGGGACCCAAACACCGGGGAGCTGTTTTTT.